Each of the 19 T cell receptor beta chains below was sequenced from the same sample in a study of blood T cell repertoires in COVID-19. Using immunoSEQ multiplex PCR, the repertoire was profiled, and TCRdb retains in-frame clones only, with some absent. The profile shows about 72,000 clones, over 80% of them singletons. Sequenced input: peripheral blood. The source is a human donor in a cohort sampled during active COVID-19.

The chain employs TRBV2 and TRBJ2-7, with TRBD1 matching 8 bases. J gave up 0 bases and V 7 bases, and 11 bases lay outside the gene matches. Germline values: CDR1 SNHLY, CDR2 FYNNEI. The CDR3 contains 16 residues. Here the CDR3 reads CASNREGQGSSYEQYF. The DNA for the CDR3 is TGTGCCAGCAACCGCGAAGGACAGGGCAGCTCCTACGAGCAGTACTTC.

The chain links TRBV11-1 to TRBJ2-7, with 11 bases that match TRBD2. The V segment lost 5 bases and the J segment 4 bases; nucleotides outside the gene matches: 4. The CDR3 contains 14 residues. Germline V gene sequence: CDR1 SGHAT, CDR2 FQDESV (reference sequence). DNA for the CDR3: TGTGCCAGCAGCCTCACTAGCGGGGGATACGAGCAGTACTTC. Amino acid sequence: CASSLTSGGYEQYF.

The chain employs TRBV7-9 and TRBJ2-3; D remains unclear. V was trimmed by 5 bases and J by 2 bases, leaving 5 bases between them. The CDR3 runs to 12 residues. In germline, CDR1 is SEHNR, CDR2 FQNEAQ (reference sequence). CDR3 amino acids: CASSSLTDTQYF. The CDR3 DNA reads as TGTGCCAGCAGCAGCCTCACAGATACGCAGTATTTT.

The rearrangement joins TRBV6-5 to TRBJ1-1; 8 bases map to TRBD1. The CDR3 is made up of 15 amino acids. The V gene end was trimmed by 5 bases and the J gene end by 0 bases; junction bases not matched to a gene: 5. The germline V gene encodes CDR1 MNHEY and CDR2 SVGAGI. The CDR3 loop is CASSKLQGVNTEAFF. Here the CDR3 DNA reads TGTGCCAGCAGTAAACTACAGGGGGTGAACACTGAAGCTTTCTTT.

The chain joins TRBV7-2 to TRBJ2-5; 7 bases line up with TRBD2. CDR1 is SGHTA, CDR2 FQGNSA, per germline. The CDR3 totals 17 residues. The J segment lost 0 bases and the V segment lost 2 bases, leaving 9 bases of the junction unmatched. CDR3 in DNA: TGTGCCAGCAGCTTACGTCGGCTAGCGGAGTACCAAGAGACCCAGTACTTC. This encodes CASSLRRLAEYQETQYF.

The chain joins TRBV5-1 to TRBJ2-7, with D possibly being TRBD2 (6 bases). Germline CDR1 and CDR2: SGHRS and YFSETQ. Trimming shortened V by 1 base and J by 0 bases, and 14 bases separated the two germline ends. CDR3 size: 16 residues. The CDR3 region has the DNA TGCGCCAGCAGCTTGACGGGGGACGGAAGCTCCTACGAGCAGTACTTC. Translated, it gives CASSLTGDGSSYEQYF.

This chain links TRBV5-8 with TRBJ1-1; possible D gene TRBD1, 5 bases. The CDR3 covers 16 residues. Trimming took off 2 bases at V and 1 base at J, with 15 bases between the two ends. Germline V CDR1 and CDR2: SGHTS, YDEGEE. DNA of the CDR3: TGTGCCAGCAGCTTCCCAGGGTTTGATCCGAACACTGAAGCTTTCTTT. Translation: CASSFPGFDPNTEAFF.

The chain links TRBV14 to TRBJ2-1, with D maybe TRBD1 (6 bases). The V gene's germline CDR1 is SGHDN and CDR2 FVKESK. Trimming left V 6 bases short and J 6 bases short, with 18 bases between. There are 15 residues in the CDR3. CDR3 in amino acids: CASRPQGSGINEQFF. CDR3 DNA sequence: TGTGCCAGCAGACCACAGGGCTCCGGTATCAATGAGCAGTTCTTC. The variable domain in full, completed from reference TRBV14 and TRBJ2-1, reads EAGVTQFPSHSVIEKGQTVTLRCDPISGHDNLYWYRRVMGKEIKFLLHFVKESKQDESGMPNNRFLAERTGGTYSTLKVQPAELEDSGVYFCASRPQGSGINEQFFGPGTRLTVL.

This chain joins TRBV7-9 and TRBJ2-5, with D perhaps TRBD2 (5 bases). The germline V gene has CDR1 SEHNR and CDR2 FQNEAQ (reference sequence). The CDR3 runs to 15 residues. Trimming removed 2 bases from V and 3 bases from J, with 13 bases in between. The CDR3 DNA follows: TGTGCCAGCAGCTTATCTACCGGGGTGAAAGAGACCCAGTACTTC. Protein sequence: CASSLSTGVKETQYF.

Only a few counts were recorded for this clone. This chain joins TRBV29-1 and TRBJ1-4, with 9 bases matching TRBD1. The CDR3 has 13 amino acids. After removal of 6 bases from V and 5 bases from J, the junction contained 4 bases not matched to a gene. Germline assignment: CDR1 SQVTM and CDR2 ANQGSEA. This CDR3 reads CSVSGTGNEKLFF. CDR3 DNA sequence: TGCAGCGTATCCGGGACAGGGAATGAAAAACTGTTTTTT.

The rearrangement uses TRBV5-1 and TRBJ2-7; 8 bases are shared with TRBD2. Germline V gene data show CDR1 as SGHRS and CDR2 as YFSETQ. J gave up 2 bases and V 4 bases, and 11 bases lay outside the gene matches. This CDR3 is 16 amino acids long. The CDR3, as DNA: TGCGCCAGCAGCCCGGGGGGGGGACTCCGAACCTACGAGCAGTACTTC. This encodes CASSPGGGLRTYEQYF. The whole variable domain, filled in from reference TRBV5-1 and TRBJ2-7, reads KAGVTQTPRYLIKTRGQQVTLSCSPISGHRSVSWYQQTPGQGLQFLFEYFSETQRNKGNFPGRFSGRQFSNSRSEMNVSTLELGDSALYLCASSPGGGLRTYEQYFGPGTRLTVT.

This sequence joins TRBV5-1 and TRBJ1-3; 9 bases fit TRBD1. From germline, CDR1 is SGHRS and CDR2 YFSETQ. The V segment lost 3 bases and the J segment 0 bases; nucleotides outside the gene matches: 7. The CDR3 totals 17 residues. The CDR3 DNA reads as TGCGCCAGCAGCTCCCTGGGACAGGGAACCTCTGGAAACACCATATATTTT. This sequence encodes CASSSLGQGTSGNTIYF.

The chain joins TRBV14 to TRBJ2-7; TRBD1 matches at 7 bases. The CDR3 loop spans 15 amino acids. V shed 6 bases, J shed 0 bases, and the junction held 8 bases outside the gene matches. CDR1 and CDR2 from the germline V gene are SGHDN and FVKESK. CDR3: CASSYTGASSYEQYF. CDR3 bases: TGTGCCAGCAGTTACACAGGGGCCAGCTCCTACGAGCAGTACTTC. Complete variable domain (other parts from reference TRBV14 and TRBJ2-7): EAGVTQFPSHSVIEKGQTVTLRCDPISGHDNLYWYRRVMGKEIKFLLHFVKESKQDESGMPNNRFLAERTGGTYSTLKVQPAELEDSGVYFCASSYTGASSYEQYFGPGTRLTVT.

In this sample, this clone turned up a few times. The chain joins TRBV11-2 to TRBJ1-1, with D uncertain. Germline V gives CDR1 SGHAT, CDR2 FQNNGV. This CDR3 is 11 amino acids long. The germline V and J ends were trimmed by 3 bases and 4 bases, with 3 bases remaining between them. CDR3 residues: CASSLSTEAFF. CDR3 nucleotides: TGTGCCAGCAGCTTGAGCACTGAAGCTTTCTTT. Looking up the rest from reference TRBV11-2 and TRBJ1-1 gives the full variable domain: EAGVAQSPRYKIIEKRQSVAFWCNPISGHATLYWYQQILGQGPKLLIQFQNNGVVDDSQLPKDRFSAERLKGVDSTLKIQPAKLEDSAVYLCASSLSTEAFFGQGTRLTVV.

The chain carries TRBV12-3 or TRBV12-4 and TRBJ2-1; tentatively, D is TRBD1 (6 bases). V dropped 3 bases and J dropped 15 bases, with 15 bases sitting between them. The CDR3 covers 12 residues. CDR3 nucleotide sequence: TGTGCCAGCAGTTTTGGGACATTGGTATCGTTCTTC. It encodes CASSFGTLVSFF.

This clone came up a few times. The genes are TRBV4-2 and TRBJ1-2; D is ambiguous. Germline-derived CDR1 and CDR2 are LGHNA and YNFKEQ. The V end was cut by 0 bases, the J end by 4 bases, with 9 bases between. The CDR3 has 14 residues. This CDR3 reads CASSQDRQVYGYTF. The CDR3 DNA follows: TGTGCCAGCAGCCAAGATCGGCAGGTCTATGGCTACACCTTC.

The chain combines TRBV7-3 with TRBJ1-1; D ambiguous. The CDR3 has 13 amino acids. CDR1 and CDR2 (germline): SGHTA, FQGTGA. V was clipped by 3 bases and J by 5 bases, with 10 bases between them. The CDR3 protein is CASSFGVKTEAFF. The CDR3 DNA reads TGTGCCAGCAGCTTCGGGGTAAAAACTGAAGCTTTCTTT.

The chain carries TRBV7-9 and TRBJ1-1; possible D gene TRBD1, 5 bases. The CDR3 totals 14 residues. V was clipped by 3 bases and J by 4 bases, with 12 bases between them. Germline V lookup: CDR1 SEHNR, CDR2 FQNEAQ (reference sequence). For the CDR3, the DNA is TGTGCCAGCAGCTTCACTACAGGATCCACTGAAGCTTTCTTT. It yields the protein CASSFTTGSTEAFF.

The chain couples TRBV3-1 (or the pseudogene TRBV3-2) to TRBJ2-7; 9 positions match TRBD2. The trim removed 3 bases at V and 7 bases at J, leaving 10 bases unmatched. Germline V CDR1 and CDR2: LGHDT, YNNKEL (reference sequence). This CDR3 region has 15 residues. The CDR3 coding sequence is TGTGCCAGCAGCCACAGCGGGGGGACTACTTGGGAGCAGTACTTC. Translated, it gives CASSHSGGTTWEQYF.